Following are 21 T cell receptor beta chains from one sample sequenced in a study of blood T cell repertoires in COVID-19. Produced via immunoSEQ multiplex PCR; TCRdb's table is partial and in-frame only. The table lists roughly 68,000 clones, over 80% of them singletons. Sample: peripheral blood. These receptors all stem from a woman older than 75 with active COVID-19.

The chain's CDR3 is CASSIWASEDNEQFF. The CDR3 DNA sequence: TGTGCCAGTAGTATTTGGGCTAGCGAGGACAATGAGCAGTTCTTC. The chain combines TRBV19 with TRBJ2-1, with a possible D match to TRBD2 (6 bases). Germline CDR1 is LNHDA and CDR2 is SQIVND (reference sequence). CDR3 length equals 15 residues. V dropped 3 bases and J dropped 5 bases, with 14 bases sitting between them.

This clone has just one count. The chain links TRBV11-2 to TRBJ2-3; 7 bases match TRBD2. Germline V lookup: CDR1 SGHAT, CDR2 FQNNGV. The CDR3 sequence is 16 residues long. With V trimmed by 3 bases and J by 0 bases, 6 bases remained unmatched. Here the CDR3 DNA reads TGTGCCAGCAGCTTCGGTCTAGCGGTCAGCACAGATACGCAGTATTTT. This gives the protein CASSFGLAVSTDTQYF.

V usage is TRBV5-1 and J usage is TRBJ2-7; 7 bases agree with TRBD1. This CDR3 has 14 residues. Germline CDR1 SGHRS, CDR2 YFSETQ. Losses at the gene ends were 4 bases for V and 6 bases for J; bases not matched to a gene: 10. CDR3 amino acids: CASSPNNYRGEQYF. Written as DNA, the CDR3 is TGCGCCAGCAGCCCTAATAATTACAGGGGCGAGCAGTACTTC.

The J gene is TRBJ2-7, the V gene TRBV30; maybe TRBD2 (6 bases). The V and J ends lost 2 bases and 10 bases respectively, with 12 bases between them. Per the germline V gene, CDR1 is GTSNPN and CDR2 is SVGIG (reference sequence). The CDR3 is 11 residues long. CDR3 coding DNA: TGTGCCTGGAGTCGGGGAGGAGTACAGTACTTC. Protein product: CAWSRGGVQYF.

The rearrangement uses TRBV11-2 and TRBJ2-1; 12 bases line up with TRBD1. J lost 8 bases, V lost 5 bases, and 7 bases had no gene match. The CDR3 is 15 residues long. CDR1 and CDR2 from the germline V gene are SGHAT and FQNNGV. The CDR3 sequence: CASSRGTGGIDEQFF. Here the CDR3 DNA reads TGTGCCAGCAGCCGCGGGACAGGGGGCATCGATGAGCAGTTCTTC.

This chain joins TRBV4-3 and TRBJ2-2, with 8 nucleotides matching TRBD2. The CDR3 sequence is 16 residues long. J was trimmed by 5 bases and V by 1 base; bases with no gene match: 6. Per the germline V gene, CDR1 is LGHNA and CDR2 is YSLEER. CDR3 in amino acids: CASSQGGGTTTGELFF. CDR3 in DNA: TGCGCCAGCAGCCAAGGCGGGGGGACTACGACCGGGGAGCTGTTTTTT.

The CDR3 DNA reads as TGTGCCAGCAGCCACAGTAGAGGGAGCTCCTACAATGAGCAGTTCTTC. This gives the protein CASSHSRGSSYNEQFF. The rearrangement links TRBV14 to TRBJ2-1, with D perhaps TRBD2 (5 bases). V lost 3 bases to trimming and J lost 0 bases, with 12 bases between them. The CDR3 is 16 residues long. CDR1 SGHDN and CDR2 FVKESK come from the germline V gene.

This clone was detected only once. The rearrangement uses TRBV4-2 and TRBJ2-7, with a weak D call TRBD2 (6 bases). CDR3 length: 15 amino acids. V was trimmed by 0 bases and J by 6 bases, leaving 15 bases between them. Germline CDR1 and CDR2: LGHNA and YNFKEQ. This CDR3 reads CASSQEVGGLSEQYF. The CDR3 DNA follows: TGTGCCAGCAGCCAAGAAGTAGGAGGGTTGAGCGAGCAGTACTTC.

The CDR3 nucleotides read TGTGCCAGCAGCACCTACAGCGGGAGTACGACCGGGGAGCTGTTTTTT. Translation gives CASSTYSGSTTGELFF. The V gene is TRBV7-3, the J gene TRBJ2-2; 8 bases line up with TRBD2. The germline CDR1 and CDR2 sequences are SGHTA and FQGTGA. Trimming took 5 bases from V and 5 from J; bases not matched to a gene: 10. The length of the CDR3 is 16 residues.

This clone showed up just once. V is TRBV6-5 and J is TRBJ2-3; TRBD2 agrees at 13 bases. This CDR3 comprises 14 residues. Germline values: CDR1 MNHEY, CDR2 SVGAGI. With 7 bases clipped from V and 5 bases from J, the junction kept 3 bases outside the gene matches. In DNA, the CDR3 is TGTGCCAGCAAACTAGCGGGAGGGGGAGATACGCAGTATTTT. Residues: CASKLAGGGDTQYF.

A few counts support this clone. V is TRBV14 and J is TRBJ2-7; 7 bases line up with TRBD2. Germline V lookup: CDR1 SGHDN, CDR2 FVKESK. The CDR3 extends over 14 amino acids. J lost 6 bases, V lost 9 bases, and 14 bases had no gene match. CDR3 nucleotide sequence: TGTGCCAGTAGTACGCTCGCGGGAGTAGGCGAGCAGTACTTC. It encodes CASSTLAGVGEQYF.

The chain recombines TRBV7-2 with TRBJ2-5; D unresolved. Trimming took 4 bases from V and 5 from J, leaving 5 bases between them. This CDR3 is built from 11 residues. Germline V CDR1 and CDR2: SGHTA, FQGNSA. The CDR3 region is CASSSEETQYF. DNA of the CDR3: TGTGCCAGCAGCTCCGAGGAGACCCAGTACTTC.

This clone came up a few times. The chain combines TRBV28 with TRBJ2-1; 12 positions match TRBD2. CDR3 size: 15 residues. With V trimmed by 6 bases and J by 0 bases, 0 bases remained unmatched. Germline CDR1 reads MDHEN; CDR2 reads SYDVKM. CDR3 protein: CASRTSGSSYNEQFF. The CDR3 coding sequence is TGTGCCAGCAGGACTAGCGGGAGCTCCTACAATGAGCAGTTCTTC.

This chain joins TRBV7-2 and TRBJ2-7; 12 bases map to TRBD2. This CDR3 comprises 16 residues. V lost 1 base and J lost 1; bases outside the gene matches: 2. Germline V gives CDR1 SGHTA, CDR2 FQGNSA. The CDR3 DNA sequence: TGTGCCAGCAGCTTAGGGCTAGCGGGAGGGTCCTACGAGCAGTACTTC. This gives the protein CASSLGLAGGSYEQYF.

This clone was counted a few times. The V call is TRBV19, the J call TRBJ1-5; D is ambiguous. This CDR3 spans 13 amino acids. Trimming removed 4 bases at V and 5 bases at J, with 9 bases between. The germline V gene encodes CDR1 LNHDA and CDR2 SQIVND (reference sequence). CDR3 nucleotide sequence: TGTGCCAGTAGTAAGTCAGGCGATCAGCCCCAGCATTTT. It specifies CASSKSGDQPQHF.

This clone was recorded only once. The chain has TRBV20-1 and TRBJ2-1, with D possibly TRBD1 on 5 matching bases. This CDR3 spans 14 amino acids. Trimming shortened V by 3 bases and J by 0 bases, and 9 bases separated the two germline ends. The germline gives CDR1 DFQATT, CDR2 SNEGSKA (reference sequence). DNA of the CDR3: TGCAGTGCTAGTTCAGGGCTCTCCTACAATGAGCAGTTCTTC. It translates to CSASSGLSYNEQFF.

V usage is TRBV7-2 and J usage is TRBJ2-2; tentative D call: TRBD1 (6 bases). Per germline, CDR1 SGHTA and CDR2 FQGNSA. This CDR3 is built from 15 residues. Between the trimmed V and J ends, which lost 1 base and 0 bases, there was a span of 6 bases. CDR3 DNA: TGTGCCAGCAGCTTAGACAGGGCGAACACCGGGGAGCTGTTTTTT. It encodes CASSLDRANTGELFF. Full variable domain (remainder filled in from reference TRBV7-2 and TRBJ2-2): GAGVSQSPSNKVTEKGKDVELRCDPISGHTALYWYRQSLGQGLEFLIYFQGNSAPDKSGLPSDRFSAERTGGSVSTLTIQRTQQEDSAVYLCASSLDRANTGELFFGEGSRLTVL.

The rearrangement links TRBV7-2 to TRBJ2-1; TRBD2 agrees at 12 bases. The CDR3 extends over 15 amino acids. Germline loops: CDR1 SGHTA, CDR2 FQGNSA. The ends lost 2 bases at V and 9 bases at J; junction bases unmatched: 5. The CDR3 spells CASSLSSGRAFEQFF. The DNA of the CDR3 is TGTGCCAGCAGCTTATCTAGCGGGAGGGCCTTTGAGCAGTTCTTC.

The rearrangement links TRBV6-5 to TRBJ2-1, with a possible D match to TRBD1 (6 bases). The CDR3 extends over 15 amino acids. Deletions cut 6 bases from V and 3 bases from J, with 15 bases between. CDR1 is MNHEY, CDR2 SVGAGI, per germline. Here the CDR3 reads CASRIQGSNYNEQFF. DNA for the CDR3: TGTGCCAGCAGGATACAGGGTAGTAACTACAATGAGCAGTTCTTC.

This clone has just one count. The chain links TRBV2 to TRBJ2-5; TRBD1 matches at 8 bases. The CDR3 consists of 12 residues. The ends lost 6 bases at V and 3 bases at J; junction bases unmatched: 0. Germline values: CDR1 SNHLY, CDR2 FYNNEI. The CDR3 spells CASRTGEETQYF. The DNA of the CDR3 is TGTGCCAGCAGGACAGGGGAAGAGACCCAGTACTTC.

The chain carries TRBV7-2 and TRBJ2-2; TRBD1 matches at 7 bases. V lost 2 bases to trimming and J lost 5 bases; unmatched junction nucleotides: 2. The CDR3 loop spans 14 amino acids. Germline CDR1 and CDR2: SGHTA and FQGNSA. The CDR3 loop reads CASSLTGETGELFF. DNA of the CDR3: TGTGCCAGCAGCTTAACAGGGGAAACCGGGGAGCTGTTTTTT. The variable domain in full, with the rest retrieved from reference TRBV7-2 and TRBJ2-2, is GAGVSQSPSNKVTEKGKDVELRCDPISGHTALYWYRQSLGQGLEFLIYFQGNSAPDKSGLPSDRFSAERTGGSVSTLTIQRTQQEDSAVYLCASSLTGETGELFFGEGSRLTVL.